The source of this T cell receptor beta chain is a study of CD8 T cells in ankylosing spondylitis. This clonotype was detected many times. Antigen specificity is unknown. Each TCR beta library was made by quantitative 5'-RACE that incorporated molecular barcodes. TCRdb re-derived calls from the 5' RACE reads in MiXCR, one entry per CDR3 protein. Of about 540,000 distinct CDR3 sequences listed, roughly 13% were seen once; the top ten hold 6.8%. Germline CDR1 and CDR2: SGHTA and FQGNSA. The CDR3 totals 16 residues. V lost 1 base and J lost 5, with 17 bases in between. Whole-study findings and limits: The authors found the disease-linked clones to be CD8+ and relatively rare in peripheral blood. Significant enrichment of disease-linked clones was reportedly seen in matched ankylosing spondylitis synovial fluid. Earlier work had already found some motif variants in reactive arthritis synovial fluid and blood. A motif of under ten highly homologous TCR beta variants was seen as apparently characteristic of ankylosing spondylitis blood.

The receptor comes from a male donor with ankylosing spondylitis. The sequenced material came from blood, either unsorted or a sorted T cell fraction (not recorded which). The chain links TRBV7-2 to TRBJ2-5; D perhaps matches TRBD1 (6 bases). CDR3 loop: CASSLGTVAWYETQYF. The CDR3 nucleotides read TGTGCCAGCAGCTTAGGGACAGTGGCGTGGTATGAGACCCAGTACTTC.